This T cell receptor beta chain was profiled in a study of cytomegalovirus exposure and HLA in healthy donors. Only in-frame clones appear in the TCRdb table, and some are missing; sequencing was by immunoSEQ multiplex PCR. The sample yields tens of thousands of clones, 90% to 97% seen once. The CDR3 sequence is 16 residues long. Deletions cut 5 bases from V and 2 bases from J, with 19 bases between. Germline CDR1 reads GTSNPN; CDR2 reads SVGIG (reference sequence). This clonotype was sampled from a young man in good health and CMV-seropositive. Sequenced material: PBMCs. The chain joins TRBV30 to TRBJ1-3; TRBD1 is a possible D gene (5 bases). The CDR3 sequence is CAWRAPRTSPGNTIYF. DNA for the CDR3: TGTGCCTGGCGCGCTCCCCGGACATCACCTGGAAACACCATATATTTT.